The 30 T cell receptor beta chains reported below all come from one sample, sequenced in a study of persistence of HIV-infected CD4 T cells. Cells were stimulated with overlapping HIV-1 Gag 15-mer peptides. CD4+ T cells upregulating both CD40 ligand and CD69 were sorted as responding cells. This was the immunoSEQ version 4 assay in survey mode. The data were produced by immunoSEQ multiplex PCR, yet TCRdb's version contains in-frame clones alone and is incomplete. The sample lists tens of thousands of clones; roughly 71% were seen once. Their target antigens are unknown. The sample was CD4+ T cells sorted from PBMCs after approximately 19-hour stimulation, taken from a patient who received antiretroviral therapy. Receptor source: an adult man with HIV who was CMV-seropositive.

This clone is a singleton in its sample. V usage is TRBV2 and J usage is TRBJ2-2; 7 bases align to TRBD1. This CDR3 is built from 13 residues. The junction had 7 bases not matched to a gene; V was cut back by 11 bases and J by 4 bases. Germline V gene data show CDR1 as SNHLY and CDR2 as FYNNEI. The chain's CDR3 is CASARGITGELFF. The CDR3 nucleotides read TGTGCCTCAGCCAGGGGGATCACCGGGGAGCTGTTTTTT. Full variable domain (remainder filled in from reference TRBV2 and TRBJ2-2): EPEVTQTPSHQVTQMGQEVILRCVPISNHLYFYWYRQILGQKVEFLVSFYNNEISEKSEIFDDQFSVERPDGSNFTLKIRSTKLEDSAMYFCASARGITGELFFGEGSRLTVL.

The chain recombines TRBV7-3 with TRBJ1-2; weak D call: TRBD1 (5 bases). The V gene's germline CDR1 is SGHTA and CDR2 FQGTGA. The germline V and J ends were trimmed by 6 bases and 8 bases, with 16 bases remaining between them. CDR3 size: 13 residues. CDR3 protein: CASSRGQGEGYTF. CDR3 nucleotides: TGTGCCAGCAGTCGAGGGCAGGGTGAAGGCTACACCTTC. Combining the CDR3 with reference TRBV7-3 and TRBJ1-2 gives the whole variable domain GAGVSQTPSNKVTEKGKYVELRCDPISGHTALYWYRQSLGQGPEFLIYFQGTGAADDSGLPNDRFFAVRPEGSVSTLKIQRTERGDSAVYLCASSRGQGEGYTFGSGTRLTVV.

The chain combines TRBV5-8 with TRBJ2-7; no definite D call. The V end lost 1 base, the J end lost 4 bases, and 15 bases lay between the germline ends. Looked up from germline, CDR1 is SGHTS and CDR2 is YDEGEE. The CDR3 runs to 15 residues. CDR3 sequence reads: CASSLTQTSGYEQYF. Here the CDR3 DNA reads TGTGCCAGCAGCTTGACACAGACCTCTGGGTACGAGCAGTACTTC. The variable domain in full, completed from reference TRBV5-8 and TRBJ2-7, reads EAGVTQSPTHLIKTRGQQATLRCSPISGHTSVYWYQQALGLGLQFLLWYDEGEERNRGNFPPRFSGRQFPNYSSELNVNALELEDSALYLCASSLTQTSGYEQYFGPGTRLTVT.

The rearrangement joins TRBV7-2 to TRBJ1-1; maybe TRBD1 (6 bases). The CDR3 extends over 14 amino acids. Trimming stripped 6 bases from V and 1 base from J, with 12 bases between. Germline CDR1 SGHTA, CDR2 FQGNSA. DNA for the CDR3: TGTGCCAGCAGTCATGACAGGACGAACACTGAAGCTTTCTTT. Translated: CASSHDRTNTEAFF. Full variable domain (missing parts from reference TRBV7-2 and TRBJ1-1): GAGVSQSPSNKVTEKGKDVELRCDPISGHTALYWYRQSLGQGLEFLIYFQGNSAPDKSGLPSDRFSAERTGGSVSTLTIQRTQQEDSAVYLCASSHDRTNTEAFFGQGTRLTVV.

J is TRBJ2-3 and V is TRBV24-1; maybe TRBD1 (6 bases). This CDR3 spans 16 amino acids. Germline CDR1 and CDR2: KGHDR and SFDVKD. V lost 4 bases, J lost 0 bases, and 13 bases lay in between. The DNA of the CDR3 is TGTGCCACCAGTGACCCAGGGGAAGATAGCACAGATACGCAGTATTTT. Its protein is CATSDPGEDSTDTQYF.

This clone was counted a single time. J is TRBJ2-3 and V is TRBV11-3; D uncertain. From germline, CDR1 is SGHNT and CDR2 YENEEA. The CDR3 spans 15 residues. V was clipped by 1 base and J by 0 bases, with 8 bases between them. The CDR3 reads CASSLGGASTDTQYF. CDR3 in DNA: TGTGCCAGCAGCTTAGGCGGAGCTAGCACAGATACGCAGTATTTT. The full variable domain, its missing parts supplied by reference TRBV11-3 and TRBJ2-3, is EAGVVQSPRYKIIEKKQPVAFWCNPISGHNTLYWYLQNLGQGPELLIRYENEEAVDDSQLPKDRFSAERLKGVDSTLKIQPAELGDSAVYLCASSLGGASTDTQYFGPGTRLTVL.

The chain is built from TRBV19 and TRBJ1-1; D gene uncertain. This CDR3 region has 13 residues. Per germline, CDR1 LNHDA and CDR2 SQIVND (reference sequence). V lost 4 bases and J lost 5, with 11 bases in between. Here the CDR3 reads CASSRQERTEAFF. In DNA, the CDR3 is TGTGCCAGTAGTAGGCAGGAGAGGACTGAAGCTTTCTTT.

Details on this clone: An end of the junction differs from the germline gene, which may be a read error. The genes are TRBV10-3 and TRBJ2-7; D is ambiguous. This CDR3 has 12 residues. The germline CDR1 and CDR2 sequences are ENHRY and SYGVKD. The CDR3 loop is CAIGEARTEQYF. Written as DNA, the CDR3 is TGTGCCATCGGTGAGGCCCGCACCGAGCAGTACTTC.

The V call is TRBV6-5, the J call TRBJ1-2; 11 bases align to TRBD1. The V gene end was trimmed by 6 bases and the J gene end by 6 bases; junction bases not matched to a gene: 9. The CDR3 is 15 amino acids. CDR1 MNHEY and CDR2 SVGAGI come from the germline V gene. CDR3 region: CASRKGDRGSHGYTF. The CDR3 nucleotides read TGTGCCAGCAGGAAGGGGGACAGGGGGTCTCATGGCTACACCTTC.

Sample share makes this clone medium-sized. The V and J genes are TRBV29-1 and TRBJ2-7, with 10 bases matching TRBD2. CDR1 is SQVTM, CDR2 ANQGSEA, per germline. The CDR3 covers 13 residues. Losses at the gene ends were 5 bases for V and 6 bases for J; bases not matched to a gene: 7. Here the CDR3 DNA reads TGCAGCGTTCTAGCGGGGGACTTTCGCGAGCAGTACTTC. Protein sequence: CSVLAGDFREQYF.

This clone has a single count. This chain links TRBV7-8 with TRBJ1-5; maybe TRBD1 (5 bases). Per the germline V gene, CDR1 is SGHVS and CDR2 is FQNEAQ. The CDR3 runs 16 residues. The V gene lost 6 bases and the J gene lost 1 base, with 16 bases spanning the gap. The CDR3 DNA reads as TGTGCCAGCAGATTCCTCCGGGACGGGAGCAATCAGCCCCAGCATTTT. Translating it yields CASRFLRDGSNQPQHF.

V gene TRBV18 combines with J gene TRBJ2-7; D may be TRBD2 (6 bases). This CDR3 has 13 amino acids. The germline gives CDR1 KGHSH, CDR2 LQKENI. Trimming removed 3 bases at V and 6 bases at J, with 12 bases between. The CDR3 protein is CASSPNLASEQYF. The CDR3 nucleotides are TGTGCCAGCTCACCTAATCTAGCGTCCGAGCAGTACTTC. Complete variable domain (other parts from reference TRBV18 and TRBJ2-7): NAGVMQNPRHLVRRRGQEARLRCSPMKGHSHVYWYRQLPEEGLKFMVYLQKENIIDESGMPKERFSAEFPKEGPSILRIQQVVRGDSAAYFCASSPNLASEQYFGPGTRLTVT.

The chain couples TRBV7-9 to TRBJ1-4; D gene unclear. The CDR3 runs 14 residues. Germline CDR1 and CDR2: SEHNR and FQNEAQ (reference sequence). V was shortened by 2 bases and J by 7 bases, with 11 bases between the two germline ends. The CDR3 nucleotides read TGTGCCAGCAGCTTATCGACGGTGGGTGAAAAACTGTTTTTT. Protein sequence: CASSLSTVGEKLFF.

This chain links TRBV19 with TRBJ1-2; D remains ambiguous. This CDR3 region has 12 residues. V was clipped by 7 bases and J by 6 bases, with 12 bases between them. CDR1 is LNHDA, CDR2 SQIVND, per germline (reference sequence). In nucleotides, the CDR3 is TGTGCCAGTACCTCTAGAGGGAATGGCTACACCTTC. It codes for CASTSRGNGYTF.

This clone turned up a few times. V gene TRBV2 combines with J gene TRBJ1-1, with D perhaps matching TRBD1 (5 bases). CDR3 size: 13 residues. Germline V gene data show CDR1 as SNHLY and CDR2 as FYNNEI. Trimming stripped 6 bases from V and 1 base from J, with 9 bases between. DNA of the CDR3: TGTGCCAGCAGGGGGCAGACGAACACTGAAGCTTTCTTT. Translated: CASRGQTNTEAFF.

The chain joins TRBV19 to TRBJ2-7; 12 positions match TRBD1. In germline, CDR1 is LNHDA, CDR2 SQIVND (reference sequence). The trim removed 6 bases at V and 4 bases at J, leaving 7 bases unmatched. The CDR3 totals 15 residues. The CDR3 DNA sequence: TGTGCCAGTAGCGCCGGGACAGGGGGCGAATACGAGCAGTACTTC. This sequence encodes CASSAGTGGEYEQYF.

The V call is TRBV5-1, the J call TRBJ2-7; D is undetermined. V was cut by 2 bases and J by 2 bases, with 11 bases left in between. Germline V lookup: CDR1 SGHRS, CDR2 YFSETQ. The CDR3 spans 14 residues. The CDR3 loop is CASSFAQDAYEQYF. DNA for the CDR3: TGCGCCAGCAGCTTCGCCCAGGATGCCTACGAGCAGTACTTC.

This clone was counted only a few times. In DNA, the CDR3 is TGCAGCTCCTCTGACAGGGGATCCTACAATGAGCAGTTCTTC. Residues: CSSSDRGSYNEQFF. The chain carries TRBV29-1 and TRBJ2-1; 8 bases fit TRBD1. The CDR3 covers 14 residues. The J segment lost 1 base and the V segment lost 8 bases, leaving 7 bases of the junction unmatched. Germline-derived CDR1 and CDR2 are SQVTM and ANQGSEA.

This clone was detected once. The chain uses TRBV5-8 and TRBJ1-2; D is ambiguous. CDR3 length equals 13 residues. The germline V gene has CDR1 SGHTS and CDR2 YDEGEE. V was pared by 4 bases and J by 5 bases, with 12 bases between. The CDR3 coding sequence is TGTGCCAGCAGCCCCCCGGGAAGATATGGCTACACCTTC. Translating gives CASSPPGRYGYTF.

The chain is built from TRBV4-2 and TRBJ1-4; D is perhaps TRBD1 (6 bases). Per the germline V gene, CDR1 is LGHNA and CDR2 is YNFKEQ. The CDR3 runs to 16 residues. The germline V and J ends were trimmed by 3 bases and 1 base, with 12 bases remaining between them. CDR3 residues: CASSQDQGRTNEKLFF. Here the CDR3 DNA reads TGTGCCAGCAGCCAGGACCAGGGGAGAACTAATGAAAAACTGTTTTTT.

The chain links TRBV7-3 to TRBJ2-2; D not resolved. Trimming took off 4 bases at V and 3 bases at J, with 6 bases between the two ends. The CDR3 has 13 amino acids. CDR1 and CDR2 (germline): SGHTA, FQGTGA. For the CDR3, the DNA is TGTGCCAGCAGCTATAGGGACACCGGGGAGCTGTTTTTT. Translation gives CASSYRDTGELFF.

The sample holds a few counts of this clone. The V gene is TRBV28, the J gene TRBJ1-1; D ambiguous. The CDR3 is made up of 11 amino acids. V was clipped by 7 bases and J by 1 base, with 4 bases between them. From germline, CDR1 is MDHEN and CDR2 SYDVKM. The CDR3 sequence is CASKGNTEAFF. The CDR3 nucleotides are TGTGCCAGCAAGGGGAACACTGAAGCTTTCTTT.

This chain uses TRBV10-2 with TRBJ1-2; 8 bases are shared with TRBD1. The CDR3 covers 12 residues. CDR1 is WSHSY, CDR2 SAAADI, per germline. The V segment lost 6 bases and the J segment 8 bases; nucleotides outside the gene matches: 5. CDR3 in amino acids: CASSYRGNGYTF. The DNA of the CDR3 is TGCGCCAGCAGCTACAGGGGGAACGGCTACACCTTC.

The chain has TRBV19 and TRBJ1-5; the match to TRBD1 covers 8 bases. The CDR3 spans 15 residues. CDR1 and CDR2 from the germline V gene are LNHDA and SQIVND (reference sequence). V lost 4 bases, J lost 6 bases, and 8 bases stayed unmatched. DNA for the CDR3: TGTGCCAGTAGTACCGGGACAGGAGGAGTTCAGCCCCAGCATTTT. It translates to CASSTGTGGVQPQHF.

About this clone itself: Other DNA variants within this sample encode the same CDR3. The CDR3 sequence is CASSLKGGTEAFF. The CDR3 coding sequence is TGTGCCAGCAGTTTAAAGGGGGGCACTGAAGCTTTCTTT. The chain combines TRBV12-3 or TRBV12-4 with TRBJ1-1; a weak D match, TRBD1 (6 bases). The CDR3 length is 13 residues. Trimming left V 2 bases short and J 4 bases short, with 8 bases between.

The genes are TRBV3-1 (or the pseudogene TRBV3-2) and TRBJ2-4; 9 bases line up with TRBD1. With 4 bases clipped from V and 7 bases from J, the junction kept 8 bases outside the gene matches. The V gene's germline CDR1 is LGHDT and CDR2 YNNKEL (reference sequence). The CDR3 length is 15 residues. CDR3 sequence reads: CASSPRQGTGNIQYF. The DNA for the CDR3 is TGTGCCAGCAGCCCCCGGCAAGGGACAGGGAACATTCAGTACTTC.

CDR3 in amino acids: CASSLGFDSSEAFF. The CDR3 coding sequence is TGTGCCAGCAGCTTAGGGTTCGACTCCTCGGAAGCTTTCTTT. The chain recombines TRBV7-9 with TRBJ1-1; D unclear. Trimming stripped 1 base from V and 8 bases from J, with 14 bases between. This CDR3 comprises 14 residues. Germline V gives CDR1 SEHNR, CDR2 FQNEAQ (reference sequence). Looking up the rest from reference TRBV7-9 and TRBJ1-1 gives the full variable domain: DTGVSQNPRHKITKRGQNVTFRCDPISEHNRLYWYRQTLGQGPEFLTYFQNEAQLEKSRLLSDRFSAERPKGSFSTLEIQRTEQGDSAMYLCASSLGFDSSEAFFGQGTRLTVV.

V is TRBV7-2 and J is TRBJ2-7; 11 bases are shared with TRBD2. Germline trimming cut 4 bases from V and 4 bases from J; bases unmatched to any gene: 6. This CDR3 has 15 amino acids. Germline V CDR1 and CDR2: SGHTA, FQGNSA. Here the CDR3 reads CASSSGLAGSYEQYF. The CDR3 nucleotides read TGTGCCAGCAGCTCCGGACTAGCGGGCTCATACGAGCAGTACTTC.

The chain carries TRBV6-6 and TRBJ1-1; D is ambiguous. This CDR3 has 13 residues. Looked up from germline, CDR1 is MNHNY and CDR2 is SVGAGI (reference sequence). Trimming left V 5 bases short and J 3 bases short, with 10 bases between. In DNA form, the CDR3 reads TGTGCCAGCAGTCATCTGGTCGACACTGAAGCTTTCTTT. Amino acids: CASSHLVDTEAFF.

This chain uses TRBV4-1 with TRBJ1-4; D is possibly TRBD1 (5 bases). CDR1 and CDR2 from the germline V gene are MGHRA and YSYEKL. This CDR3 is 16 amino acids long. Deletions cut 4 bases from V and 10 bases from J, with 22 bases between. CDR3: CASSLSSGTPDGKLFF. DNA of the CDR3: TGCGCCAGCAGCCTCTCCTCCGGGACCCCCGATGGAAAACTGTTTTTT.